The rows below give T cell receptor beta chains drawn from one sample of a study of T cell repertoires in cytomegalovirus infection. TCRdb re-called the reads through MiXCR, storing one row per CDR3 protein. The top ten clones hold 18% of a sample with roughly 150,000 distinct CDR3 sequences, over 15% of them seen once. Material for sequencing was CD8+ T cells from PBMCs. These receptors were collected from a human donor in good health (CMV status not recorded). Some clones in this sample may be carry-over from other donors' samples. CDR3s include the opening cysteine and the closing phenylalanine or tryptophan. Each record gives: D gene, clone size, J gene, V gene, CDR3 DNA, CDR3 protein. A D gene is named only where the DNA matches it firmly. Clone size is not always given. Where it is, it says once, few, many or a class for expanded clones.

>TRBD1|.|TRBJ2-7|TRBV2
TGTGCCAGCTGGGACAGGGCTGCCTACGAGCAGTACTTC
CASWDRAAYEQYF
>TRBD2|few|TRBJ2-7|TRBV7-8
TGTGCCAGCAGCCAAAGCGGGGCAGGCTACGAGCAGTACTTC
CASSQSGAGYEQYF
>.|many|TRBJ2-3|TRBV6-2/TRBV6-3
TGTGCCAGCAGTTACCCGACTGAGGGTACGCAGTATTTT
CASSYPTEGTQYF
>.|few|TRBJ1-1|TRBV6-5
TGTGCCAGCAGTCCCTGGGACACGAACACTGAAGCTTTCTTT
CASSPWDTNTEAFF
>TRBD2|.|TRBJ2-7|TRBV28
TGTGCCAGCAGTGTGGTGGCGGGGGGCGCCTACGAGCAGTACTTC
CASSVVAGGAYEQYF
>.|few|TRBJ1-2|TRBV28
TGTGCCAGCAGCCGACAGGAGACGTACTATGGCTACACCTTC
CASSRQETYYGYTF
>.|.|TRBJ2-7|TRBV9
TGTGCCAGCAGCCCCAGACAGATTGACTCTTCCTACGAGCAGTACTTC
CASSPRQIDSSYEQYF
>.|many|TRBJ2-7|TRBV7-2
TGTGCCAGCAGCTTAGAAGGTTTTTACTACGAGCAGTACTTC
CASSLEGFYYEQYF
>.|few|TRBJ1-2|TRBV12-3/TRBV12-4
TGTGCCAGCAGCCTGGGAACAGCTGCTATCGGCTACACCTTC
CASSLGTAAIGYTF
>TRBD1|many|TRBJ2-6|TRBV7-8
TGTGCCAGCACCTCCGGAAGGGGGCCCCCCTCTGGGGCCAACGTCCTGACTTTC
CASTSGRGPPSGANVLTF
>.|.|TRBJ1-2|TRBV14
TGTGCCAGCAGCCAAGGGACAGATCTCGACACCTTC
CASSQGTDLDTF
>.|medium-sized|TRBJ2-7|TRBV6-2/TRBV6-3
TGTGCCAGCAGTTACACGGCAGCCTACGAGCAGTACTTC
CASSYTAAYEQYF
>.|few|TRBJ1-5|TRBV6-2/TRBV6-3
TGTGCCAGCAGCCAGAGATATCAGCCCCAGCATTTT
CASSQRYQPQHF
>TRBD1|.|TRBJ2-2|TRBV9
TGTGCCAGCAGCGGGACGGGACAGGATAACACCGGGGAGCTGTTTTTT
CASSGTGQDNTGELFF
>TRBD2|.|TRBJ2-4|TRBV7-9
TGTGCCAGCAGCTTAGACGGTAGCGGGAACGATGACATTCAGTACTTC
CASSLDGSGNDDIQYF
>.|few|TRBJ1-1|TRBV29-1
TGCAGCGTTTTCCCCGGAACGAACACTGAAGCTTTCTTT
CSVFPGTNTEAFF
>TRBD1|few|TRBJ2-7|TRBV6-2/TRBV6-3
TGTGCCAGCAGTTACTCGCTACAGGGGAACTACGAGCAGTACTTC
CASSYSLQGNYEQYF
>.|.|TRBJ2-5|TRBV28
TGTGCCAGCAGTTTAGCGGCTAGGGTCGAGACCCAGTACTTC
CASSLAARVETQYF
>TRBD1|.|TRBJ1-2|TRBV7-2
TGTGCCAGCGGACCTCCGGGACAGGGACCCATTAACTATGGCTACACCTTC
CASGPPGQGPINYGYTF
>.|once|TRBJ2-1|TRBV7-9
TGTGCCAGCAGCTTCTTGGAAGAGCAGTTCTTC
CASSFLEEQFF
>TRBD1|.|TRBJ1-6|TRBV14
TGTGCCAGCAGCCGGGACAGGGGGCTGAATTCACCCCTCCACTTT
CASSRDRGLNSPLHF
>.|.|TRBJ2-7|TRBV28
TGTGCCAGCAGTCCCCGTGTGGGGGTCAACGAGCAGTACTTC
CASSPRVGVNEQYF
>.|many|TRBJ2-1|TRBV7-2
TGTGCCAGCAGCCTGCCCGGGACCTATGAGCAGTTCTTC
CASSLPGTYEQFF
>TRBD2|few|TRBJ2-1|TRBV6-5
TGTGCCAGCAGTTACTCGACTAGCGGAGCAGAGTTCTTC
CASSYSTSGAEFF
>.|few|TRBJ2-1|TRBV7-8
TGTGCCAGCAGCTTATCGGAGGGTAAGCAGTTCTTC
CASSLSEGKQFF